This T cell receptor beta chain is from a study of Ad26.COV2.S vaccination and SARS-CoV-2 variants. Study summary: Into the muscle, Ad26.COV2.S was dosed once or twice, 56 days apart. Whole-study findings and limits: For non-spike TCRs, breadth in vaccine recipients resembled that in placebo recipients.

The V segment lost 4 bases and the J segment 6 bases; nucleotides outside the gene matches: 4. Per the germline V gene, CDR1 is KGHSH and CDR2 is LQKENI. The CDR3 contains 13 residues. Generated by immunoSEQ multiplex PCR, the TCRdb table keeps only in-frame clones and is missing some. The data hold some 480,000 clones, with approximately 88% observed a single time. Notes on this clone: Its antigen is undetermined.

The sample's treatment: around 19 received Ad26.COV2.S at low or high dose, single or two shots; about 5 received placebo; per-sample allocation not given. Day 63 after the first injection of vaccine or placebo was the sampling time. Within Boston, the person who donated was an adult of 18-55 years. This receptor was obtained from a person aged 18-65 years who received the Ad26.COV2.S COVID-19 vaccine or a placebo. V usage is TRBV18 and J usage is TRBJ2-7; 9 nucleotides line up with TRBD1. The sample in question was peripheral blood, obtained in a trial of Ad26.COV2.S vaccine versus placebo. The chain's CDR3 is CASSLGQGSEQYF. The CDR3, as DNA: TGTGCCAGCTCACTGGGACAGGGTTCCGAGCAGTACTTC. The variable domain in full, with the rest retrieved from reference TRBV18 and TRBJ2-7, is NAGVMQNPRHLVRRRGQEARLRCSPMKGHSHVYWYRQLPEEGLKFMVYLQKENIIDESGMPKERFSAEFPKEGPSILRIQQVVRGDSAAYFCASSLGQGSEQYFGPGTRLTVT.